This passage covers 4 T cell receptor beta chains from one sample sequenced in a study of blood T cell repertoires in COVID-19. Method: immunoSEQ multiplex PCR; TCRdb's copy keeps in-frame clones and lacks some. This sample has about 220,000 clones, with around 85% found just once. Sequenced input: peripheral blood. Receptors were obtained from a human donor in a cohort sampled during active COVID-19.

The rearrangement links TRBV19 to TRBJ2-7; TRBD1 matches at 9 bases. The germline V gene encodes CDR1 LNHDA and CDR2 SQIVND (reference sequence). Unmatched junction bases numbered 11, after V lost 5 bases and J lost 6 bases. The CDR3 has 15 residues. The CDR3 is CASSVTGQGTIEQYF. CDR3 in DNA: TGTGCCAGTAGTGTGACGGGACAGGGAACGATCGAGCAGTACTTC.

The V call is TRBV9, the J call TRBJ2-7; the D gene is possibly TRBD1 (6 bases). The V and J ends lost 0 bases and 3 bases respectively, with 7 bases between them. The germline CDR1 and CDR2 sequences are SGDLS and YYNGEE. This CDR3 region has 13 residues. CDR3 sequence: CASSVADSYEQYF. DNA for the CDR3: TGTGCCAGCAGCGTAGCGGACAGCTACGAGCAGTACTTC.

The genes are TRBV24-1 and TRBJ2-1; D is perhaps TRBD2 (7 bases). V lost 9 bases, J lost 0 bases, and 11 bases lay in between. Germline CDR1 reads KGHDR; CDR2 reads SFDVKD. The CDR3 covers 14 residues. For the CDR3, the DNA is TGTGCCACCGGCGGGGGCCCCTCCTACAATGAGCAGTTCTTC. Its protein product is CATGGGPSYNEQFF.

Here the CDR3 DNA reads TGTGCCGTACAGGGACTAGCTTACAATGAGCAGTTCTTC. This sequence encodes CAVQGLAYNEQFF. This chain links TRBV2 with TRBJ2-1; 9 bases agree with TRBD2. The J segment lost 4 bases and the V segment lost 11 bases, leaving 6 bases of the junction unmatched. Germline V CDR1 and CDR2: SNHLY, FYNNEI. This CDR3 has 13 amino acids. The full variable domain, its missing parts supplied by reference TRBV2 and TRBJ2-1, is EPEVTQTPSHQVTQMGQEVILRCVPISNHLYFYWYRQILGQKVEFLVSFYNNEISEKSEIFDDQFSVERPDGSNFTLKIRSTKLEDSAMYFCAVQGLAYNEQFFGPGTRLTVL.